This note documents a single TCR beta chain sequence. Followed over time, Seattle patients had been enrolled while infection was active. This entry comes from a study of blood T cell repertoires in COVID-19. The CDR3 has 14 amino acids. Germline assignment: CDR1 SGDLS and CDR2 YYNGEE. J was trimmed by 7 bases and V by 4 bases; bases with no gene match: 8. Clones were sequenced by immunoSEQ multiplex PCR, and TCRdb holds only the in-frame ones, with some missing. The top ten clones hold approximately 2.4% of a sample with 200,000 to 250,000 clones, about 87% of them seen once. Sequences were obtained from peripheral blood. The source is a young man with COVID-19, enrolled during active disease. The rearrangement uses TRBV9 and TRBJ1-1; TRBD1 matches at 9 bases. DNA for the CDR3: TGTGCCAGCAGCCCAAGGGACAGGGTCATTGAAGCTTTCTTT. It translates to CASSPRDRVIEAFF.